Each of the 6 T cell receptor beta chains below was sequenced from the same sample in a study of blood T cell repertoires in COVID-19. The repertoire was sequenced with immunoSEQ multiplex PCR; TCRdb's copy has only in-frame clones and lacks some. The profile covers about 27,000 clones, with around 82% appearing a single time and 1.8% taken by the ten largest. Material for sequencing was peripheral blood. Receptors originate from an elderly man with active or convalescent COVID-19.

This clone came up once. The chain carries TRBV13 and TRBJ2-1; 10 bases match TRBD2. The junction had 5 bases not matched to a gene; V was cut back by 11 bases and J by 4 bases. CDR1 is PRHDT and CDR2 is FYEKMQ in the germline V gene (reference sequence). This CDR3 region has 13 residues. CDR3 nucleotide sequence: TGTGCCGGATCTAGCGGGAGTTACAATGAGCAGTTCTTC. The encoded protein is CAGSSGSYNEQFF.

J is TRBJ2-7 and V is TRBV5-4, with a weak D call TRBD2 (6 bases). The germline V and J ends were trimmed by 3 bases and 2 bases, with 15 bases remaining between them. The length of the CDR3 is 15 residues. Germline V lookup: CDR1 SGHNT, CDR2 YYREEE (reference sequence). CDR3 sequence (DNA): TGTGCCAGCAGCTCGTCGGGACTTACCACCTACGAGCAGTACTTC. This encodes CASSSSGLTTYEQYF.

This clone has only one observation. The V call is TRBV27, the J call TRBJ2-5, with TRBD1 matching over 8 bases. CDR1 is MNHEY, CDR2 SMNVEV, per germline (reference sequence). The CDR3 is 12 residues long. The V and J ends lost 6 bases and 4 bases, in that order; junction bases with no gene match: 1. Here the CDR3 reads CASSTGGETQYF. CDR3 sequence (DNA): TGTGCCAGCAGCACAGGGGGAGAGACCCAGTACTTC.

V is TRBV5-1 and J is TRBJ1-1; D is uncertain. The V gene's germline CDR1 is SGHRS and CDR2 YFSETQ. V shed 2 bases and J shed 0 bases, with 5 bases lying between them. The CDR3 is 13 amino acids. The CDR3 DNA sequence: TGCGCCAGCAGCTTTTTCATGAACACTGAAGCTTTCTTT. Translating gives CASSFFMNTEAFF.

This clone was picked up one time. The rearrangement uses TRBV6-5 and TRBJ1-2, with D possibly being TRBD1 (6 bases). V was trimmed by 2 bases and J by 7 bases, leaving 14 bases between them. Germline CDR1 MNHEY, CDR2 SVGAGI. The CDR3 loop spans 14 amino acids. The CDR3 here is CASSYGGARVGYTF. CDR3 DNA: TGTGCCAGCAGTTACGGGGGGGCGCGGGTTGGCTACACCTTC.

The chain joins TRBV5-1 to TRBJ1-1, with 7 bases fitting TRBD1. Per germline, CDR1 SGHRS and CDR2 YFSETQ. The length of the CDR3 is 15 residues. V lost 4 bases to trimming and J lost 4 bases; unmatched junction nucleotides: 10. The CDR3, as DNA: TGCGCCAGCAGCCGACGACAGGGTGAGGGCACTGAAGCTTTCTTT. Its translation: CASSRRQGEGTEAFF.